This entry describes one T cell receptor (beta chain). Its cognate antigen is unknown. These data originate in a study of cytomegalovirus exposure and HLA in healthy donors. CDR1 and CDR2 (germline): SGHAT, FQDESV (reference sequence). The CDR3 is made up of 16 amino acids. V was clipped by 6 bases and J by 2 bases; unmatched bases: 12. Study observations and caveats: Later analysis indicated greater clonal expansion among HLA-associated TCR beta chains than among equally common other chains. HLA-A and HLA-B allele assignments for most subjects were reportedly predicted accurately using TCR beta sequences. According to a later analysis, most TCR beta chains associated with CMV appeared HLA-restricted.

A multiplex PCR was run with 60 Vbeta primers and 13 Jbeta primers. Measured with immunoSEQ multiplex PCR; TCRdb has only the in-frame clones, and not every one. The record lists 200,000 to 250,000 clones, of which the ten most abundant hold roughly 1.2%. The rearrangement links TRBV11-1 to TRBJ1-1, with 7 bases lining up with TRBD1. This receptor was taken from a girl aged 2 to 9 in good health and CMV-seropositive. Sequencing used PBMCs. The CDR3 DNA reads as TGTGCCAGCAGTAAGATTGGACAGGCCAGAAACACTGAAGCTTTCTTT. Protein: CASSKIGQARNTEAFF. Based on the CDR3 plus reference TRBV11-1 and TRBJ1-1, the full variable domain is EAEVAQSPRYKITEKSQAVAFWCDPISGHATLYWYRQILGQGPELLVQFQDESVVDDSQLPKDRFSAERLKGVDSTLKIQPAELGDSAMYLCASSKIGQARNTEAFFGQGTRLTVV.